This T cell receptor (beta chain) was sequenced in a study of naive and memory T cell subsets. The CDR3 runs 15 residues. The germline V gene encodes CDR1 LGHNA and CDR2 YSLEER. The ends lost 0 bases at V and 5 bases at J; junction bases unmatched: 6. Study conclusions and caveats: Findings for naive and memory subsets could not be checked against ground truth.

This clonotype was seen at least ten times. What it binds is unknown. Two oligonucleotides, mixed equimolar, formed the beta constant-region primer covering TRBC1 and TRBC2. Ligated cDNA was amplified by four rounds of PCR with nested alpha and beta constant-region primers and SP2. TCRdb re-derived calls from the UMI-ligation and nested PCR reads in MiXCR, one entry per CDR3 protein. In the table there are about 18,000 distinct CDR3 sequences, 8% to 9.5% of which are singletons. This receptor was obtained from a human donor in good health. The sample consisted of central memory CD8+ T cells from blood. The chain employs TRBV4-3 and TRBJ2-5, with 7 bases identical to TRBD1. The DNA for the CDR3 is TGCGCCAGCAGCCAAGAGCAGGGGGTAGATGAGACCCAGTACTTC. It encodes CASSQEQGVDETQYF.